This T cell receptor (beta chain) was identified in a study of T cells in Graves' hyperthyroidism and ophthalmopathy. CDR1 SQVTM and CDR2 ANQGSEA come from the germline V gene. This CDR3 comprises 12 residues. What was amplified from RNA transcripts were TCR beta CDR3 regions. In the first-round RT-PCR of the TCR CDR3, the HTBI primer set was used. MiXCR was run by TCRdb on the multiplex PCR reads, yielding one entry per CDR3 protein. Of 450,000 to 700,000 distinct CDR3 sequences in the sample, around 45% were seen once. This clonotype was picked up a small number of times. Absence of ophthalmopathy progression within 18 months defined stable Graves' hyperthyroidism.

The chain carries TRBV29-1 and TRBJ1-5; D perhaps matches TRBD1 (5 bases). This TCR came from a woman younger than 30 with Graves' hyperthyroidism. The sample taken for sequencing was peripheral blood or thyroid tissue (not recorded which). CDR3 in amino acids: CSEYGGGQPQHF. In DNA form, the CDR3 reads TGCAGTGAGTACGGGGGTGGGCAGCCCCAGCATTTT.